Following are 29 T cell receptor beta chains from one sample sequenced in a study of neurological immune-mediated disorders. Each CDR3 protein is one row after TCRdb ran MiXCR on the 5' RACE reads. The top ten hold roughly 1.4% of the sample, which has about 66,000 distinct CDR3 sequences, 3.9% seen once. The sample comprised PBMCs. All receptors come from a man aged 25-45 years with multiple sclerosis.

This clonotype was seen ten or more times. The chain recombines TRBV9 with TRBJ2-2; D may be TRBD1 or TRBD2 (6 bases each). Trimming removed 4 bases from V and 1 base from J, with 11 bases in between. Germline assignment: CDR1 SGDLS and CDR2 YYNGEE. This CDR3 is 15 amino acids long. The DNA for the CDR3 is TGTGCCAGCAGCCAACAGGGAGGGAACACCGGGGAGCTGTTTTTT. It is translated as CASSQQGGNTGELFF.

The sample holds many counts of this clonotype. The V call is TRBV12-3 or TRBV12-4, the J call TRBJ1-1; 7 bases agree with TRBD1. The trim removed 6 bases at V and 3 bases at J, leaving 7 bases unmatched. This CDR3 has 14 residues. The CDR3 is CASSVNRGDTEAFF. The CDR3 coding sequence is TGTGCCAGCAGCGTCAACAGGGGAGACACTGAAGCTTTCTTT.

This clonotype has ten or more counts. The V gene is TRBV7-2, the J gene TRBJ2-1; no firm D call. V gave up 4 bases and J gave up 8 bases, with 9 bases separating them. Germline V lookup: CDR1 SGHTA, CDR2 FQGNSA. The CDR3 covers 12 residues. The CDR3 nucleotides are TGTGCCAGCAGCTACCTCCTCGATGAGCAGTTCTTC. This gives the protein CASSYLLDEQFF. The full variable domain, its missing parts supplied by reference TRBV7-2 and TRBJ2-1, is GAGVSQSPSNKVTEKGKDVELRCDPISGHTALYWYRQSLGQGLEFLIYFQGNSAPDKSGLPSDRFSAERTGGSVSTLTIQRTQQEDSAVYLCASSYLLDEQFFGPGTRLTVL.

At least ten counts were recorded for this clonotype. The genes are TRBV7-3 and TRBJ2-5; D tentatively reads TRBD1 or TRBD2 (7 bases each). V lost 0 bases and J lost 5, with 16 bases in between. Per germline, CDR1 SGHTA and CDR2 FQGTGA. The CDR3 has 16 residues. CDR3 coding DNA: TGTGCCAGCAGCTTAACGGGGAGGGGGCTTGGTGAGACCCAGTACTTC. Translation gives CASSLTGRGLGETQYF.

This clonotype was counted many times. The chain recombines TRBV7-7 with TRBJ2-5, with 7 bases aligning to TRBD1. The germline gives CDR1 SSHAT, CDR2 FNYEAQ (reference sequence). With 1 base clipped from V and 4 bases from J, the junction kept 9 bases outside the gene matches. The CDR3 is made up of 16 amino acids. CDR3 nucleotide sequence: TGTGCCAGCAGCTTAGATTTTAGGGCAGGGGGAGAGACCCAGTACTTC. It specifies CASSLDFRAGGETQYF. The entire variable domain, with the rest obtained from reference TRBV7-7 and TRBJ2-5, is as follows: GAGVSQSPRYKVTKRGQDVTLRCDPISSHATLYWYQQALGQGPEFLTYFNYEAQPDKSGLPSDRFSAERPEGSISTLTIQRTEQRDSAMYRCASSLDFRAGGETQYFGPGTRLLVL.

Many counts were recorded for this clonotype. V gene TRBV21-1 combines with J gene TRBJ2-4. TRBV21-1 is reported as a pseudogene. The CDR3 extends over 10 amino acids. Here the CDR3 DNA reads TGTGCCAGCAGCACCATCATTCAGTACTTC. Residues: CASSTIIQYF.

This clonotype was counted many times. The gene calls are TRBV7-2 and TRBJ2-1; D not certain. The CDR3 runs 11 residues. Looked up from germline, CDR1 is SGHTA and CDR2 is FQGNSA. Trimming took off 6 bases at V and 9 bases at J, with 9 bases between the two ends. The CDR3: CASSSGPEQFF. For the CDR3, the DNA is TGTGCCAGCAGTTCAGGACCTGAGCAGTTCTTC.

There are many counts of this clonotype. This chain joins TRBV7-9 and TRBJ1-2; D uncertain. Looked up from germline, CDR1 is SEHNR and CDR2 is FQNEAQ (reference sequence). The ends were cut back, 4 bases at V and 6 bases at J, with 9 bases in the middle. The CDR3 consists of 12 residues. This CDR3 is CASSSDHHGYTF. DNA of the CDR3: TGTGCCAGCAGCTCCGATCACCATGGCTACACCTTC.

This clonotype was recorded at least ten times. The chain is built from TRBV9 and TRBJ1-2, with D tentatively TRBD1 (5 bases). This CDR3 contains 16 residues. Germline CDR1 reads SGDLS; CDR2 reads YYNGEE. Trimming removed 4 bases from V and 1 base from J, with 17 bases in between. The CDR3, as DNA: TGTGCCAGCAGCCGTGTTGAGGGACCCCTTAACTATGGCTACACCTTC. Protein: CASSRVEGPLNYGYTF.

In this sample, this clonotype turned up many times. The CDR3 DNA sequence: TGCGCCAGCAGTGAATATGCGGGGGGGCCTAACGAGCAGTACTTC. Protein: CASSEYAGGPNEQYF. The gene calls are TRBV10-2 and TRBJ2-7; 9 positions match TRBD2. The CDR3 covers 15 residues. CDR1 is WSHSY and CDR2 is SAAADI in the germline V gene. V shed 3 bases and J 5 bases; nucleotides not matched to a gene: 8.

This clonotype was seen repeatedly, ten times or more. V usage is TRBV6-5 and J usage is TRBJ1-2; the D is unclear. Per germline, CDR1 MNHEY and CDR2 SVGAGI. Trimming pared 2 bases from V and 3 bases from J, leaving 7 bases between. This CDR3 is built from 13 residues. CDR3 region: CASSYKRDYGYTF. CDR3 nucleotide sequence: TGTGCCAGCAGTTACAAACGGGACTATGGCTACACCTTC.

This clonotype was seen at least ten times. The chain links TRBV10-3 to TRBJ2-2, with D tentatively TRBD1 (6 bases). The V and J ends lost 3 bases and 6 bases respectively, with 14 bases between them. The CDR3 extends over 15 amino acids. Germline V gene data show CDR1 as ENHRY and CDR2 as SYGVKD. The CDR3: CAISDYTGYPGELFF. The DNA of the CDR3 is TGTGCCATCAGTGATTACACAGGGTACCCCGGGGAGCTGTTTTTT.

This clonotype was seen at least ten times. The V gene is TRBV7-9, the J gene TRBJ1-1; D ambiguous. Per germline, CDR1 SEHNR and CDR2 FQNEAQ (reference sequence). CDR3 length equals 15 residues. Between the trimmed V and J ends, which lost 5 bases and 1 base, there was a span of 14 bases. CDR3 residues: CASSKGPYKNTEAFF. Written as DNA, the CDR3 is TGTGCCAGCAGCAAAGGACCGTACAAGAACACTGAAGCTTTCTTT.

This chain connects TRBV12-3 or TRBV12-4 to TRBJ2-7, with 14 bases lining up with TRBD2. Trimming took 5 bases from V and 1 from J; bases not matched to a gene: 7. This CDR3 has 17 amino acids. The CDR3 sequence is CASSDPGLAGVSYEQYF. CDR3 coding DNA: TGTGCCAGCAGTGATCCGGGACTAGCGGGGGTATCCTACGAGCAGTACTTC.

At least ten counts were recorded for this clonotype. V is TRBV12-3 or TRBV12-4 and J is TRBJ2-7, with 8 bases that match TRBD1. The CDR3 spans 15 residues. With 6 bases clipped from V and 5 bases from J, the junction kept 12 bases outside the gene matches. The CDR3 spells CASSRSARGLNEQYF. The CDR3 DNA follows: TGTGCCAGCAGCCGCTCCGCCAGGGGGCTTAACGAGCAGTACTTC.

Note on this clonotype: Since no conserved phenylalanine or tryptophan closes the CDR3, a read error is the likely cause. Written as DNA, the CDR3 is TGCGCCAGCAGCCTTACAGGGGGCGCGGATGGCTACACCAAC. Protein: CASSLTGGADGYTN. This sequence joins TRBV4-3 and TRBJ1-2; 9 nucleotides match TRBD1. Germline V CDR1 and CDR2: LGHNA, YSLEER. The CDR3 extends over 14 amino acids. The junction had 6 bases not matched to a gene; V was cut back by 4 bases and J by 6 bases.

This clonotype showed up many times. This chain connects TRBV5-1 to TRBJ2-2; D may be TRBD1 or TRBD2 (5 bases each). The germline CDR1 and CDR2 sequences are SGHRS and YFSETQ. The V and J ends lost 1 base and 3 bases respectively, with 10 bases between them. This CDR3 is built from 15 residues. CDR3 in DNA: TGCGCCAGCAGCTTGATAGGGGACGACACCGGGGAGCTGTTTTTT. This codes for CASSLIGDDTGELFF.

In its sample, this clonotype was seen many times. This chain joins TRBV5-1 and TRBJ2-2; no clear D gene. The ends were cut back, 3 bases at V and 5 bases at J, with 11 bases in the middle. Looked up from germline, CDR1 is SGHRS and CDR2 is YFSETQ. This CDR3 contains 14 residues. The DNA of the CDR3 is TGCGCCAGCAGCTCTTCCGGGCGAACCGGGGAGCTGTTTTTT. This translates into CASSSSGRTGELFF.

This clonotype was seen at least ten times. J is TRBJ1-1 and V is TRBV6-5; tentative D call: TRBD1 (5 bases). Trimming took 7 bases from V and 0 from J, leaving 12 bases between them. The CDR3 contains 14 residues. Germline CDR1 is MNHEY and CDR2 is SVGAGI. The CDR3 protein is CASTRGVLNTEAFF. Here the CDR3 DNA reads TGTGCCAGCACACGAGGGGTCCTGAACACTGAAGCTTTCTTT.

This clonotype occurred many times. The rearrangement links TRBV5-1 to TRBJ1-6; 8 bases are shared with TRBD1. With 4 bases clipped from V and 5 bases from J, the junction kept 5 bases outside the gene matches. The CDR3 is 15 amino acids. The germline V gene has CDR1 SGHRS and CDR2 YFSETQ. CDR3 sequence: CASSLAGGDNSPLHF. CDR3 coding DNA: TGCGCCAGCAGCCTGGCAGGGGGCGATAATTCACCCCTCCACTTT.

This clonotype was detected ten times or more. The chain recombines TRBV5-1 with TRBJ2-4, with 7 positions matching TRBD2. The CDR3 contains 17 residues. Germline CDR1 and CDR2: SGHRS and YFSETQ. Unmatched junction bases numbered 17, after V lost 4 bases and J lost 7 bases. CDR3 loop: CASSVLGGTGARNIQYF. DNA of the CDR3: TGCGCCAGCAGCGTTCTGGGGGGGACCGGGGCGAGGAACATTCAGTACTTC.

This clonotype occurred many times. The chain is built from TRBV7-8 and TRBJ2-1, with D perhaps being TRBD1 or TRBD2 (5 bases each). Germline V gene sequence: CDR1 SGHVS, CDR2 FQNEAQ. CDR3 length: 15 residues. Trimming cost V 3 bases and J 4 bases, with 13 bases left between them. Written as DNA, the CDR3 is TGTGCCAGCAGCTTGGGGACCCCAACATACAATGAGCAGTTCTTC. Protein: CASSLGTPTYNEQFF.

This clonotype was recorded at least ten times. The chain recombines TRBV7-3 with TRBJ2-5; D gene uncertain. Trimming cost V 1 base and J 5 bases, with 11 bases left between them. This CDR3 has 14 amino acids. Germline CDR1 SGHTA, CDR2 FQGTGA. The CDR3 DNA sequence: TGTGCCAGCAGCTTAAGTAGTGGGCAGGAGACCCAGTACTTC. It is translated as CASSLSSGQETQYF.

This clonotype came up many times. The chain couples TRBV10-3 to TRBJ2-7, with D unresolved. Per the germline V gene, CDR1 is ENHRY and CDR2 is SYGVKD. The CDR3 length is 15 residues. With 0 bases removed from V and 3 bases from J, the gap between germline ends came to 12 bases. The chain's CDR3 is CAISESIFSDYEQYF. CDR3 coding DNA: TGTGCCATCAGTGAGTCGATCTTCTCGGACTACGAGCAGTACTTC.

This clonotype was recorded many times. The chain has TRBV5-6 and TRBJ2-3, with TRBD2 matching over 10 bases. Germline V gene lookup returns CDR1 SGHDT and CDR2 YYEEEE. The CDR3 has 15 residues. The V and J ends lost 4 bases and 8 bases, in that order; junction bases with no gene match: 10. Written as DNA, the CDR3 is TGTGCCAGCAGCACTCGGACTAGCGGATCGGGTACGCAGTATTTT. This translates into CASSTRTSGSGTQYF.

This clonotype occurred many times. The chain joins TRBV5-1 to TRBJ2-1; the match to TRBD1 covers 9 bases. The germline gives CDR1 SGHRS, CDR2 YFSETQ. Losses at the gene ends were 6 bases for V and 1 base for J; bases not matched to a gene: 5. The CDR3 covers 15 residues. This CDR3 is CASTTGTGSYNEQFF. CDR3 DNA sequence: TGCGCCAGCACCACCGGGACAGGGTCCTACAATGAGCAGTTCTTC. Variable domain in full (rest from reference TRBV5-1 and TRBJ2-1): KAGVTQTPRYLIKTRGQQVTLSCSPISGHRSVSWYQQTPGQGLQFLFEYFSETQRNKGNFPGRFSGRQFSNSRSEMNVSTLELGDSALYLCASTTGTGSYNEQFFGPGTRLTVL.

This clonotype was picked up many times. The DNA for the CDR3 is TGCGCCAGCAGCTTGACCACAGGGGTCGATGGCTACACCTTC. As protein: CASSLTTGVDGYTF. The gene calls are TRBV5-1 and TRBJ1-2; TRBD1 matches at 7 bases. With 1 base clipped from V and 6 bases from J, the junction kept 6 bases outside the gene matches. This CDR3 contains 14 residues. CDR1 is SGHRS, CDR2 YFSETQ, per germline.

This clonotype was observed at least ten times. The gene calls are TRBV7-9 and TRBJ1-1; 10 bases are shared with TRBD1. After removal of 5 bases from V and 5 bases from J, the junction contained 8 bases not matched to a gene. This CDR3 spans 15 amino acids. Germline CDR1 and CDR2: SEHNR and FQNEAQ (reference sequence). The CDR3 spells CASSRLDRGRTEAFF. In DNA form, the CDR3 reads TGTGCCAGCAGCCGCCTTGACAGGGGGCGGACTGAAGCTTTCTTT.

This clonotype was recorded at least ten times. The chain couples TRBV12-3 or TRBV12-4 to TRBJ2-7; no reliable D call. This CDR3 spans 13 amino acids. Trimming pared 6 bases from V and 5 bases from J, leaving 14 bases between. In DNA, the CDR3 is TGTGCCAGCAGCCGGCCCGTTGCGCACGAGCAGTACTTC. It translates to CASSRPVAHEQYF.